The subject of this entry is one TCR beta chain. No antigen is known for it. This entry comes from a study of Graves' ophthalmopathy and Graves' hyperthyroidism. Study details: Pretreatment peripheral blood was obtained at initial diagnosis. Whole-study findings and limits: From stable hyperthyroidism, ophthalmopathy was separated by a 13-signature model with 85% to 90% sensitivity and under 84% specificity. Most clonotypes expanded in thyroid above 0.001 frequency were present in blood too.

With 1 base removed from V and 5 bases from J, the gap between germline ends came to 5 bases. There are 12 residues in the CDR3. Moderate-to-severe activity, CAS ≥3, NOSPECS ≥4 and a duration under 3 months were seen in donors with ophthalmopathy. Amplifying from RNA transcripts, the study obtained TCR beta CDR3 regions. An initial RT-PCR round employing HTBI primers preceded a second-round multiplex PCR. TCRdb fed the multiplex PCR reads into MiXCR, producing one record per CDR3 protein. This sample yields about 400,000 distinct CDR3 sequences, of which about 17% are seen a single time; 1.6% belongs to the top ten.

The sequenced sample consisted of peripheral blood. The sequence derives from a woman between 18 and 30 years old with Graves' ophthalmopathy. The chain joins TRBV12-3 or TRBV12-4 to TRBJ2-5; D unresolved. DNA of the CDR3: TGTGCCAGCAGTTTAGATAGTGAGACCCAGTACTTC. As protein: CASSLDSETQYF.